This T cell receptor (beta chain) derives from a study of shared clonotypes between healthy human individuals (dated by TCRdb to the early 2020s). As for the study more broadly: Three men and a couple of women, aged 18 to 49 years, made up the cohort. For each donor, three plates each were used for CD4 naive and CD4 memory, two plates were used for CD8 naive, and one plate was used for CD8 memory. To estimate repertoire size and how much clonotype sharing occurs between individuals, the study deeply sequenced the blood TCR repertoires of five healthy adults. To increase sequencing depth and limit assay-specific biases, TCR repertoire library preparation and sequencing were carried out by different laboratories using diverse techniques. Leukapheresis yielded between about 0.94 and 8.9 billion PBMCs per donor. The full study reports these points: Rarefaction of sorted-subset datasets indicated incomplete sequencing despite the large sequencing depth. Sharing across a few donors was observed for approximately 4.6% of naive CD4, about 4% of naive CD8, 2% to 2.5% of memory CD4, and roughly 0.43% of memory CD8 clonotypes. Pairwise subsampling led to the expectation that sequencing depth would affect the degree of clonotype sharing among donors. Because the study included only a small number of donors, the genetic and exposure-history diversity represented was limited. Clonotypes shared by all four sorted-subset donors showed higher generation probabilities than non-shared clonotypes. Only blood was sampled, and tissue TCR repertoires likely differ from those in blood. Naive subsets generally had larger estimated clonotype richness than memory subsets did.

The donors were healthy, HIV-negative adults who had no recently reported acute infections or vaccinations. Every donor was a Caucasian adult living in Nashville, Tennessee, USA. Magnetic negative selection was used to enrich CD4+ T cells, after which naive cells were positively selected on CD45RA and the negative fraction became the memory subset. After blood collection by leukapheresis, PBMCs were isolated using Ficoll-Histopaque density gradient centrifugation and then cryopreserved in the vapor phase of liquid nitrogen. Purity and quantity of every magnetically sorted T cell population were checked by analytical flow cytometry. Genomic DNA was isolated from each sorted fraction and quantified by UV absorbance on a Nanodrop 2000c. Using the deep immunoSEQ assay, TCR CDR3 regions were amplified from genomic DNA by multiplex PCR. Genomic DNA extracted from each cell subset was distributed evenly over all wells of several immunoSEQ 96-well plates, and each plate served as one replicate. For sorted subsets, 200 ng of genomic DNA, equivalent to 25,000 to 30,000 T cell genomes, went into each replicate PCR. Purified libraries were measured with a Qubit 3.0 fluorometer, size-checked on a Bioanalyzer 2100, and measured again with the KAPA Library Quantification kit. Every immunoSEQ 96-well plate was sequenced on a separate single-read 150-cycle Illumina NextSeq 550 flow cell. From the authors' description of their analysis: Because the immunoSEQ output held only junctional sequences and lacked quality scores, the filtering could not match the filtering applied to full-length reads. To assign V/J genes and CDR3, sequences were annotated against IMGT germline references using PyIR, a Python wrapper for IgBLAST v1.9. Any read was removed if the V/J assignment was weak (E-value above 1e-6), the CDR3 was missing, or the read contained stop codons, out-of-frame junctions, or ambiguous translated residues. V3J clonotypes were defined as sequences sharing the same inferred V gene, J gene, and CDR3 amino acid sequence. Percentage overlap between repertoires was calculated by dividing the number of shared unique clonotypes by the size of the smaller repertoire. Three approaches were used to assess repertoire richness: RTK rarefaction, the Chao1 estimator, and Recon v2.1 estimates of unobserved clonotypes. OLGA was used to compute generation probabilities for all TCRbeta clonotypes that the gDNA method yielded from a handful of donors. TCRdb retrieved this table from immuneACCESS and kept in-frame rearrangements only. Not all clones are present; in checked studies, unresolved V genes account for under half, and no reason is known for the remainder. V, J and clone size are taken as reported in that table, and D and trimming were inferred from the DNA itself. The sample table records 740,000 or so clones; approximately 73% of these occur just once. The ten largest make up around 2% of the sample.

Sequences SGHRS (CDR1) and YFSETQ (CDR2) are obtained from the germline V gene. Ends trimmed: V by 4 bases, J by 7 bases; bases unmatched to a gene: 8. The CDR3 has 14 amino acids, counting the end cysteine and phenylalanine. Only CDR3 DNA remains: 42 bases, in frame from the first base. This clone was found once. Its recognized antigen is unknown. Base qualities are not recorded, but no much larger clone differs from it by a single base. The sequence was obtained from a woman aged 25 to 39 in good health. Recombination linked TRBV5-1 to TRBJ1-1, and TRBD1 matches 9 of the central bases. The sample comprised memory CD4+ T cells sorted from blood. The sample's cell subset or site, from its label and the paper: CD45RA-negative fraction. This receptor has the CDR3 CASSHTTGGGEAFF. The DNA is TGCGCCAGCAGCCACACGACAGGGGGAGGTGAAGCTTTCTTT.